The 16 T cell receptor beta chains presented below share a single source sample, sequenced in a study of shared clonotypes between healthy human individuals (dated by TCRdb to the early 2020s). Library preparation was by the immunoSEQ multiplex PCR assay. TCRdb limited this immuneACCESS table to in-frame rearrangements with V and J called. A share of clones is missing; checked studies link under half to unresolved V genes, and the rest is unexplained. In this sample the table shows some 1 million clones, about three quarters of which occur a single time. Approximately 1.5% of the sample is taken by the ten largest. The source material was memory CD4+ T cells sorted from blood. The intended sense of this specimen's cell subset or site label: CD45RA-negative fraction. Source of these receptors: a young man in good health.

The V call is TRBV7-2, the J call TRBJ2-7; TRBD2 is a possible D gene (6 bases). V dropped 5 bases and J dropped 0 bases, with 17 bases sitting between them. CDR3 size: 16 residues. Germline loops: CDR1 SGHTA, CDR2 FQGNSA. Written as DNA, the CDR3 is TGTGCCAGCAGCCTCCGTCAGGACTACTACTCCTACGAGCAGTACTTC. As protein: CASSLRQDYYSYEQYF.

The rearrangement uses TRBV5-5 and TRBJ1-1; D ambiguous. This CDR3 region has 15 residues. V lost 0 bases, J lost 1 base, and 10 bases lay in between. Germline loops: CDR1 SGHKS, CDR2 YYEKEE (reference sequence). The CDR3 is CASSLAASRNTEAFF. CDR3 DNA sequence: TGTGCCAGCAGCTTGGCCGCAAGTAGGAACACTGAAGCTTTCTTT. Drawing the rest from reference TRBV5-5 and TRBJ1-1, the complete variable domain is DAGVTQSPTHLIKTRGQQVTLRCSPISGHKSVSWYQQVLGQGPQFIFQYYEKEERGRGNFPDRFSARQFPNYSSELNVNALLLGDSALYLCASSLAASRNTEAFFGQGTRLTVV.

The gene calls are TRBV5-4 and TRBJ2-7; 7 nucleotides align to TRBD1. CDR3 length equals 14 residues. V shed 2 bases, J shed 4 bases, and the junction held 6 bases outside the gene matches. CDR1 and CDR2 (germline): SGHNT, YYREEE (reference sequence). The CDR3 DNA follows: TGTGCCAGCAGCTTACCGGGACAGCCTTACGAGCAGTACTTC. This translates into CASSLPGQPYEQYF.

The chain combines TRBV7-8 with TRBJ2-1; tentatively, D is TRBD1 or TRBD2 (5 bases each). Germline lookup yields CDR1 SGHVS and CDR2 FQNEAQ. Trimming took off 5 bases at V and 4 bases at J, with 9 bases between the two ends. The CDR3 totals 13 residues. CDR3 in DNA: TGTGCCAGCAGCGCCGGGGCGTACAATGAGCAGTTCTTC. This sequence encodes CASSAGAYNEQFF.

The rearrangement links TRBV11-2 to TRBJ1-2; weak D call: TRBD1 (5 bases). Germline V lookup: CDR1 SGHAT, CDR2 FQNNGV. The CDR3 has 14 amino acids. V shed 4 bases and J shed 3 bases, with 12 bases lying between them. The CDR3: CASSSPGQDYGYTF. The CDR3 DNA sequence: TGTGCCAGCAGCTCCCCAGGACAAGACTATGGCTACACCTTC. Variable domain in full (rest from reference TRBV11-2 and TRBJ1-2): EAGVAQSPRYKIIEKRQSVAFWCNPISGHATLYWYQQILGQGPKLLIQFQNNGVVDDSQLPKDRFSAERLKGVDSTLKIQPAKLEDSAVYLCASSSPGQDYGYTFGSGTRLTVV.

DNA for the CDR3: TGTGCCAGCAGTTACAGGGCTAACTATGGCTACACCTTC. Translated: CASSYRANYGYTF. This chain links TRBV6-6 with TRBJ1-2; D gene unclear. The CDR3 has 13 amino acids. The V gene's germline CDR1 is MNHNY and CDR2 SVGAGI (reference sequence). V was trimmed by 2 bases and J by 0 bases, leaving 4 bases between them.

This chain links TRBV5-1 with TRBJ2-7; D unclear. CDR1 is SGHRS and CDR2 is YFSETQ in the germline V gene. The V end was cut by 0 bases, the J end by 0 bases, with 13 bases between. This CDR3 is 16 amino acids long. This chain's CDR3 is CASSLVQLSYSYEQYF. The CDR3 DNA is TGCGCCAGCAGCTTGGTTCAGTTATCCTACTCCTACGAGCAGTACTTC.

The gene calls are TRBV6-1 and TRBJ2-7; weak D call: TRBD2 (5 bases). This CDR3 contains 14 residues. Trimming left V 10 bases short and J 3 bases short, with 19 bases between. Per germline, CDR1 MNHNS and CDR2 SASEGT. The CDR3 DNA follows: TGTGCCACCTTCCCCGGGATCCCCCTCTACGAGCAGTACTTC. It is translated as CATFPGIPLYEQYF.

This chain joins TRBV5-6 and TRBJ2-7; D may be TRBD2 (6 bases). Germline assignment: CDR1 SGHDT and CDR2 YYEEEE. The CDR3 length is 12 residues. The V and J ends lost 4 bases and 4 bases respectively, with 9 bases between them. CDR3 loop: CASSKGGYEQYF. CDR3 coding DNA: TGTGCCAGCAGCAAAGGAGGGTACGAGCAGTACTTC.

The chain employs TRBV9 and TRBJ1-2; no firm D call. Trimming took off 0 bases at V and 4 bases at J, with 10 bases between the two ends. Germline CDR1 SGDLS, CDR2 YYNGEE. CDR3 length equals 14 residues. This CDR3 reads CASSVAGQTYGYTF. Written as DNA, the CDR3 is TGTGCCAGCAGCGTAGCTGGCCAGACCTATGGCTACACCTTC.

This clone was seen a few times. The chain uses TRBV6-1 and TRBJ2-7, with D unresolved. V shed 6 bases and J shed 6 bases, with 18 bases lying between them. Per the germline V gene, CDR1 is MNHNS and CDR2 is SASEGT. There are 14 residues in the CDR3. The DNA of the CDR3 is TGTGCCAGCAGGGGGTCGGCCGTCTCGGGCGAGCAGTACTTC. This gives the protein CASRGSAVSGEQYF.

The chain recombines TRBV7-2 with TRBJ2-3; 14 bases map to TRBD2. Trimming cost V 5 bases and J 5 bases; bases outside gene matches: 6. Looked up from germline, CDR1 is SGHTA and CDR2 is FQGNSA. CDR3 size: 16 residues. The CDR3 spells CASSGGLAGAVDTQYF. CDR3 DNA: TGTGCCAGCAGCGGGGGACTAGCGGGAGCGGTAGATACGCAGTATTTT. The variable domain in full, completed from reference TRBV7-2 and TRBJ2-3, reads GAGVSQSPSNKVTEKGKDVELRCDPISGHTALYWYRQSLGQGLEFLIYFQGNSAPDKSGLPSDRFSAERTGGSVSTLTIQRTQQEDSAVYLCASSGGLAGAVDTQYFGPGTRLTVL.

The rearrangement links TRBV7-9 to TRBJ1-2; D is unclear. The CDR3 is 15 amino acids. V lost 4 bases to trimming and J lost 1 base, with 13 bases between them. Germline V gene sequence: CDR1 SEHNR, CDR2 FQNEAQ (reference sequence). Written as DNA, the CDR3 is TGTGCCAGCAGCTCTAACTACGGGGTTAACTATGGCTACACCTTC. It encodes CASSSNYGVNYGYTF.

This clone was observed a handful of times. The CDR3 is CSVNRAWETQYF. The CDR3 bases are TGCAGCGTTAACAGGGCGTGGGAGACCCAGTACTTC. The chain carries TRBV29-1 and TRBJ2-5; D might be TRBD1 (6 bases). The CDR3 has 12 amino acids. V was trimmed by 5 bases and J by 5 bases, leaving 12 bases between them. The germline V gene has CDR1 SQVTM and CDR2 ANQGSEA.

The chain has TRBV15 and TRBJ2-2; D is unclear. The CDR3 spans 13 residues. V shed 4 bases and J shed 6 bases, with 9 bases lying between them. Per germline, CDR1 LNHNV and CDR2 YYDKDF (reference sequence). CDR3: CATSNTRAGELFF. The CDR3 nucleotides are TGTGCCACCAGCAATACCCGGGCCGGGGAGCTGTTTTTT.

With respect to this clone: Other DNA sequences of this sample code for an identical CDR3. This chain uses TRBV30 with TRBJ1-5; maybe TRBD1 (5 bases). The germline gives CDR1 GTSNPN, CDR2 SVGIG (reference sequence). V lost 3 bases, J lost 2 bases, and 8 bases lay in between. The CDR3 is 13 residues long. The CDR3 loop reads CAWRGRGNQPQHF. The DNA for the CDR3 is TGTGCCTGGAGGGGGCGCGGCAATCAGCCCCAGCATTTT.